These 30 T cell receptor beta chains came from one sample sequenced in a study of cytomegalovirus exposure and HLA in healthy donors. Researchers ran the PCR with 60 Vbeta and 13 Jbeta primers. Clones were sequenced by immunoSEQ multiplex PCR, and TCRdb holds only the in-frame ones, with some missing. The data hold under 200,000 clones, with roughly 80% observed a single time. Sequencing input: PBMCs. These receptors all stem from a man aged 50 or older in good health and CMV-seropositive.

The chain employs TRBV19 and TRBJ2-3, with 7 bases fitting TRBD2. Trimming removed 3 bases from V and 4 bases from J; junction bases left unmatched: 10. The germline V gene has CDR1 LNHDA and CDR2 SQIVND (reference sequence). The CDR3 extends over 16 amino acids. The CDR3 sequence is CASSMGRLAAADTQYF. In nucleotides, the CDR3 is TGTGCCAGTAGTATGGGGCGACTAGCAGCGGCAGATACGCAGTATTTT. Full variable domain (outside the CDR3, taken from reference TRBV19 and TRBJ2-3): DGGITQSPKYLFRKEGQNVTLSCEQNLNHDAMYWYRQDPGQGLRLIYYSQIVNDFQKGDIAEGYSVSREKKESFPLTVTSAQKNPTAFYLCASSMGRLAAADTQYFGPGTRLTVL.

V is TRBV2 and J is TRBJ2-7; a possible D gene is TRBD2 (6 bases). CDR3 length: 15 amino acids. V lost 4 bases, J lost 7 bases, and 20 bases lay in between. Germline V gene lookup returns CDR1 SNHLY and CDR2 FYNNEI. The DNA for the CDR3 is TGTGCCAGCAGTGGGGGGGACCCACGAAAGTTGGAGCAGTACTTC. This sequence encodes CASSGGDPRKLEQYF.

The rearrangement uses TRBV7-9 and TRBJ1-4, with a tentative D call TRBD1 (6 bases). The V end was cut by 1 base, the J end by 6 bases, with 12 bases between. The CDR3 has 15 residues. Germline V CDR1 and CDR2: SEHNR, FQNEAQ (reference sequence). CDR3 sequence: CASSLVTGGHEKLFF. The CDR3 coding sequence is TGTGCCAGCAGCTTAGTGACAGGAGGTCATGAAAAACTGTTTTTT.

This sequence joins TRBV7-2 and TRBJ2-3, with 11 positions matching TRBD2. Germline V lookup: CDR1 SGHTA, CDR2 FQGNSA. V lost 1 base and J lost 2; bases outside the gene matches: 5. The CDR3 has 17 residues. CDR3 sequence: CASSLGISGGATDTQYF. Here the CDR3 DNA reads TGTGCCAGCAGCTTAGGGATTAGCGGGGGGGCCACAGATACGCAGTATTTT.

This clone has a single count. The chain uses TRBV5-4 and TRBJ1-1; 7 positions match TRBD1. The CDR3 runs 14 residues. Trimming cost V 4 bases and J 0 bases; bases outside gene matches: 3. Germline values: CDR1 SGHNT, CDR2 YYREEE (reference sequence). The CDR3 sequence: CASSVQGMNTEAFF. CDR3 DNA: TGTGCCAGCAGCGTACAGGGGATGAACACTGAAGCTTTCTTT.

CDR3 loop: CASSQFPGTGAYEQYF. As DNA, the CDR3 is TGTGCCAGCAGCCAGTTCCCCGGGACAGGGGCCTACGAGCAGTACTTC. The gene calls are TRBV28 and TRBJ2-7, with 10 bases aligning to TRBD1. Germline trimming cut 6 bases from V and 2 bases from J; bases unmatched to any gene: 10. From germline, CDR1 is MDHEN and CDR2 SYDVKM. The CDR3 totals 16 residues.

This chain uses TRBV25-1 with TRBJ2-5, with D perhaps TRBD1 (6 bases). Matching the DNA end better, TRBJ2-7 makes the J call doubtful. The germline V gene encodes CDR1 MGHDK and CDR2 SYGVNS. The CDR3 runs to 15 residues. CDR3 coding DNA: TGTGCCAGCAGTAGACAGGACTCCATTTCCTACGAGCAGTACTTC. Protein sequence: CASSRQDSISYEQYF.

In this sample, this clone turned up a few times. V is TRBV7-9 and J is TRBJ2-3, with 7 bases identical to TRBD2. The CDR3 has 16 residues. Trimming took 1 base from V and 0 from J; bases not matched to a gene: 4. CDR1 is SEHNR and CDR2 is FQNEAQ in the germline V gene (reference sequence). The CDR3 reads CASSLGRGTSTDTQYF. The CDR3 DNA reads TGTGCCAGCAGCTTAGGGCGGGGGACTAGCACAGATACGCAGTATTTT. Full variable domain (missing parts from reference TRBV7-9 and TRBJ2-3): DTGVSQNPRHKITKRGQNVTFRCDPISEHNRLYWYRQTLGQGPEFLTYFQNEAQLEKSRLLSDRFSAERPKGSFSTLEIQRTEQGDSAMYLCASSLGRGTSTDTQYFGPGTRLTVL.

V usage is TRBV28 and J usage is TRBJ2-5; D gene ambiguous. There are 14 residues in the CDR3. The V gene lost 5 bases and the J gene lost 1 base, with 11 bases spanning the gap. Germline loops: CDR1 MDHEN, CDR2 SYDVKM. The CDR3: CASSKQRFQETQYF. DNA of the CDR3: TGTGCCAGCAGTAAGCAGAGGTTCCAAGAGACCCAGTACTTC.

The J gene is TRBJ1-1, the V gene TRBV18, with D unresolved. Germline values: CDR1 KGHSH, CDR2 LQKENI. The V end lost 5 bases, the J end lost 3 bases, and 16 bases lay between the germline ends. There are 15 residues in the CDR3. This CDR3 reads CASSAPGVLYTEAFF. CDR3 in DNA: TGTGCCAGCTCAGCCCCAGGTGTCTTATACACTGAAGCTTTCTTT. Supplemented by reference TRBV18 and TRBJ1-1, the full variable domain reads NAGVMQNPRHLVRRRGQEARLRCSPMKGHSHVYWYRQLPEEGLKFMVYLQKENIIDESGMPKERFSAEFPKEGPSILRIQQVVRGDSAAYFCASSAPGVLYTEAFFGQGTRLTVV.

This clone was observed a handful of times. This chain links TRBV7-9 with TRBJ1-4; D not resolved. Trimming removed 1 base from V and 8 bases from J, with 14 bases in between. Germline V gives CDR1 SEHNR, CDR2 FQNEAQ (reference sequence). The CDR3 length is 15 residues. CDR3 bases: TGTGCCAGCAGCTTAGTCCGGGCGGGGTTGGAAAAACTGTTTTTT. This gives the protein CASSLVRAGLEKLFF.

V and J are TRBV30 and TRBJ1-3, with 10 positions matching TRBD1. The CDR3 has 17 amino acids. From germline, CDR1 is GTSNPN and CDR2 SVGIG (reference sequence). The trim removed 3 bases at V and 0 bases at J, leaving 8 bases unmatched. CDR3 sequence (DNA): TGTGCCTGGAGCCAGCGACAGGGGGCGAGCTCTGGAAACACCATATATTTT. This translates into CAWSQRQGASSGNTIYF.

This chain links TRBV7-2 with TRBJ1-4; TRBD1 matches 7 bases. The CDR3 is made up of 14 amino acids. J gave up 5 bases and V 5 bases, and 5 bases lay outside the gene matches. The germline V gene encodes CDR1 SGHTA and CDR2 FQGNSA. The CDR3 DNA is TGTGCCAGCAGCCAAGGGGGCCTAAATGAAAAACTGTTTTTT. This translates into CASSQGGLNEKLFF. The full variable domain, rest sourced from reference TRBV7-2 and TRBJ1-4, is GAGVSQSPSNKVTEKGKDVELRCDPISGHTALYWYRQSLGQGLEFLIYFQGNSAPDKSGLPSDRFSAERTGGSVSTLTIQRTQQEDSAVYLCASSQGGLNEKLFFGSGTQLSVL.

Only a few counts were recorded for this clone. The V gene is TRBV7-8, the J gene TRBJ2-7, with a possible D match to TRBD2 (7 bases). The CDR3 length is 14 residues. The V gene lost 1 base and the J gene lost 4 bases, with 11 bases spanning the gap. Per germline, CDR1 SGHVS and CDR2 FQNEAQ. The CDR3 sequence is CASSLGGGLYEQYF. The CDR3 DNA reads TGTGCCAGCAGCTTAGGGGGGGGGCTGTACGAGCAGTACTTC. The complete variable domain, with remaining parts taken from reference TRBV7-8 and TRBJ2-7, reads GAGVSQSPRYKVAKRGQDVALRCDPISGHVSLFWYQQALGQGPEFLTYFQNEAQLDKSGLPSDRFFAERPEGSVSTLKIQRTQQEDSAVYLCASSLGGGLYEQYFGPGTRLTVT.

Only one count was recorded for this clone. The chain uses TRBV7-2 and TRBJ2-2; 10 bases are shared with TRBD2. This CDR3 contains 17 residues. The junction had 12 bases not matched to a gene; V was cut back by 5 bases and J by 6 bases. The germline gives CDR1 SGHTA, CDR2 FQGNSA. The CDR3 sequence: CASSPAAAGGPPGELFF. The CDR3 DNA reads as TGTGCCAGCAGCCCGGCCGCAGCGGGGGGGCCGCCCGGGGAGCTGTTTTTT.

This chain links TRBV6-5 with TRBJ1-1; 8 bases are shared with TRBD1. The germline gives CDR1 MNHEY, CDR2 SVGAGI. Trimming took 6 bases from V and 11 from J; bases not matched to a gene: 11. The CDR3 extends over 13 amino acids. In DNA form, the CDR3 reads TGTGCCAGCAGCTACGCACAGGGGGAGAACGCTTTCTTT. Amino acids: CASSYAQGENAFF.

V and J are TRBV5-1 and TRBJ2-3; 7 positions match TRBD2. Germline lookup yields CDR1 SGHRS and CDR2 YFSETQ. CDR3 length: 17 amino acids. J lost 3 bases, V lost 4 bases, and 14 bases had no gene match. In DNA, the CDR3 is TGCGCCAGCAGCAAAACTAGCGTGGGCCGGGGAACAGATACGCAGTATTTT. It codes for CASSKTSVGRGTDTQYF.

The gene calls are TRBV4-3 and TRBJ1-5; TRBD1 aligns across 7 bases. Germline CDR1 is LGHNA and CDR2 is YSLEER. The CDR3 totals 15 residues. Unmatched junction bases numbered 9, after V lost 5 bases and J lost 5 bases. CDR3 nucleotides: TGCGCCAGCAGCTCTACTTGGGACAGCGATCAGCCCCAGCATTTT. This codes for CASSSTWDSDQPQHF.

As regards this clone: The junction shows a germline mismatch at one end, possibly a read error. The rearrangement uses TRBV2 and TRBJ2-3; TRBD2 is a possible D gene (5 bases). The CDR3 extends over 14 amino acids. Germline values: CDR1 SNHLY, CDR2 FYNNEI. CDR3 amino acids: CAGSVEGTTDTQYF. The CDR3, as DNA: TGTGCCGGCAGTGTTGAGGGCACCACAGATACGCAGTATTTT.

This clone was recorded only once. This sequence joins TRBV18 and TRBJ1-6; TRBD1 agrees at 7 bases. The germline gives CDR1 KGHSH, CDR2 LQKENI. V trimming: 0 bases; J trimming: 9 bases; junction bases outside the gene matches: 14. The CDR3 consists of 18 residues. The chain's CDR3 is CASSPPLLERQGLSPLHF. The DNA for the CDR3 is TGTGCCAGCTCACCACCATTACTAGAACGACAGGGACTTTCACCCCTCCACTTT.

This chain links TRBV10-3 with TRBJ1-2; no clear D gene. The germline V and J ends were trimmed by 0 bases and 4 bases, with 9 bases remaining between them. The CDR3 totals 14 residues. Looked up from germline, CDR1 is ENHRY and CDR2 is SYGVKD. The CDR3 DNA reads TGTGCCATCAGTGAGTCTGAGGCGTTCTATGGCTACACCTTC. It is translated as CAISESEAFYGYTF.

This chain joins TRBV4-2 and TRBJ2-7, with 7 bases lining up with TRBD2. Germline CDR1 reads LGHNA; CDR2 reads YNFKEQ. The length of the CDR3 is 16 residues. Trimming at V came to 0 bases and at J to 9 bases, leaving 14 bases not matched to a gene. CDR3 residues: CASSQDGQRGVLGQYF. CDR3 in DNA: TGTGCCAGCAGCCAAGATGGCCAGCGGGGTGTCCTAGGGCAGTACTTC.

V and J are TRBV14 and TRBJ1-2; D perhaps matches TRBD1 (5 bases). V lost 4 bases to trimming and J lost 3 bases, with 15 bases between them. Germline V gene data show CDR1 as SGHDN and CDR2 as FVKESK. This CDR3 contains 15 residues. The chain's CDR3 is CASSRSTGGYYGYTF. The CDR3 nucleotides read TGTGCCAGCAGCCGCTCGACCGGGGGATACTATGGCTACACCTTC.

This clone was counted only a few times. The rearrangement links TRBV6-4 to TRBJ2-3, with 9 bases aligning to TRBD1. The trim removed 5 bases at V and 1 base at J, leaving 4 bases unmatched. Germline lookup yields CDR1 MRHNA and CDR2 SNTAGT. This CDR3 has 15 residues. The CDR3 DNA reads TGTGCCAGCAGTAAGACAGGGGGTGGCACAGATACGCAGTATTTT. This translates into CASSKTGGGTDTQYF.

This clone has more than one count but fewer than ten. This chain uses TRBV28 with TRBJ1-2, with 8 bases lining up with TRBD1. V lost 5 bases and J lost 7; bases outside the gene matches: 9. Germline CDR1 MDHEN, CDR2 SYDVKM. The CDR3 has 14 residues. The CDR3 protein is CASSLPDRGGGYTF. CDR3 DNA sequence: TGTGCCAGCAGTCTACCAGACAGGGGTGGTGGCTACACCTTC.

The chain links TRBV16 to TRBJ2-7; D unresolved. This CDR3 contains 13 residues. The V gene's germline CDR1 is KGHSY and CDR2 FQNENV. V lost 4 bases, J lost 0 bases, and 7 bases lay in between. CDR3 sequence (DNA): TGTGCCAGCAGCCGGGCACACTCCTACGAGCAGTACTTC. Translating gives CASSRAHSYEQYF.

CDR3 nucleotides: TGTGCCAGCAGCTTAGATCCTGGCAGGCTCAGCAATCAGCCCCAGCATTTT. This sequence encodes CASSLDPGRLSNQPQHF. The genes are TRBV11-2 and TRBJ1-5; D is undetermined. Per germline, CDR1 SGHAT and CDR2 FQNNGV. V gave up 0 bases and J gave up 1 base, with 13 bases separating them. CDR3 length equals 17 residues.

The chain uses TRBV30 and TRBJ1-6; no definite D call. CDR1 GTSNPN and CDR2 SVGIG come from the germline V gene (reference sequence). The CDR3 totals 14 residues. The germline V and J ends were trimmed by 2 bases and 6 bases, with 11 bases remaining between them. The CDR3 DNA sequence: TGTGCCTGGAGTAGGCCGGGTGGTAATTCACCCCTCCACTTT. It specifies CAWSRPGGNSPLHF.

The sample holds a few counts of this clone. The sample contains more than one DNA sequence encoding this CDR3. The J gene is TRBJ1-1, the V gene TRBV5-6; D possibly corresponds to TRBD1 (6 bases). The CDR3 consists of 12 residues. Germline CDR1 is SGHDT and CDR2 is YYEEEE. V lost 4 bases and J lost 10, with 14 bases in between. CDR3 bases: TGTGCCAGCAGCCTTGGGGGGGGCCGAGCTTTCTTT. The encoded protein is CASSLGGGRAFF.

In DNA, the CDR3 is TGCGCCAGCAGCCAAGCTAGGTTATCCTATAATTCACCCCTCCACTTT. This codes for CASSQARLSYNSPLHF. V and J are TRBV4-1 and TRBJ1-6, with D unclear. V lost 1 base and J 1 base, leaving 8 bases between the germline ends. Germline CDR1 is MGHRA and CDR2 is YSYEKL. The CDR3 extends over 16 amino acids.